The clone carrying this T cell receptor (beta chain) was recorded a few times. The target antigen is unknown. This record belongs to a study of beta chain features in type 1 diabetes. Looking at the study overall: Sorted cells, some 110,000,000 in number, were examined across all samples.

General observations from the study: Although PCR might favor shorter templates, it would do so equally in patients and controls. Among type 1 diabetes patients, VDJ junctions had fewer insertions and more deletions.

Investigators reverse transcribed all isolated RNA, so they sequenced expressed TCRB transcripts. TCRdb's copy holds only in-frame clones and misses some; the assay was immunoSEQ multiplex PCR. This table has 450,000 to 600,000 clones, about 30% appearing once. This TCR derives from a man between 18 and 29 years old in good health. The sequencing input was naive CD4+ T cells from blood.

The DNA of the CDR3 is TGTGCCAGCAGCGAAGACAGGGGGCGTTACGAGCAGTACTTC. Protein sequence: CASSEDRGRYEQYF. J is TRBJ2-7 and V is TRBV13; 10 bases match TRBD1. Germline values: CDR1 PRHDT, CDR2 FYEKMQ (reference sequence). This CDR3 has 14 amino acids. The V segment lost 5 bases and the J segment 4 bases; nucleotides outside the gene matches: 5.